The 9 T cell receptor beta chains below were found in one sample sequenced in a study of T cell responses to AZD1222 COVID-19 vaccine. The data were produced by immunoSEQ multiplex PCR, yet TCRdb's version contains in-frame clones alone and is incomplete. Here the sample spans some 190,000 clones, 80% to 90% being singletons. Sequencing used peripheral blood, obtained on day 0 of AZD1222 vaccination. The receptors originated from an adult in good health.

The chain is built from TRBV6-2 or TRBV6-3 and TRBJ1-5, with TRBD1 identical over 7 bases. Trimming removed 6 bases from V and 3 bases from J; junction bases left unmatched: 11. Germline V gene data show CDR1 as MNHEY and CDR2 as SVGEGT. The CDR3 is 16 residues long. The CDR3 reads CASSKNRGGNNQPQHF. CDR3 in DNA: TGTGCCAGCAGCAAAAACAGGGGAGGAAACAATCAGCCCCAGCATTTT.

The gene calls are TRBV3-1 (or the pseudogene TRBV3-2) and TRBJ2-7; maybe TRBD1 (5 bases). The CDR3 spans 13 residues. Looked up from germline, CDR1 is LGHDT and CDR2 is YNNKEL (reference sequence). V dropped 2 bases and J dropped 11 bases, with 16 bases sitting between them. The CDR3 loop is CASSQPPDILEYF. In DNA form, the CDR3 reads TGTGCCAGCAGCCAACCCCCGGACATATTGGAGTACTTC.

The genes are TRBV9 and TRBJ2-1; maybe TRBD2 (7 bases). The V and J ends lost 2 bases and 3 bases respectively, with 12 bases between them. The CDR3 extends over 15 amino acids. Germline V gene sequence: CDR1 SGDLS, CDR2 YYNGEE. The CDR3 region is CASSVPGGRYNEQFF. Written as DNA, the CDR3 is TGTGCCAGCAGCGTTCCGGGGGGCCGCTACAATGAGCAGTTCTTC.

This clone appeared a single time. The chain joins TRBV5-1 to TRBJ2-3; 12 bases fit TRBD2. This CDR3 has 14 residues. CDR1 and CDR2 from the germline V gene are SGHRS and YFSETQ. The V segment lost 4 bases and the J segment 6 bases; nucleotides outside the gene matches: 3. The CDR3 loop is CASSPGTSGDTQYF. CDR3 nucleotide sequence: TGCGCCAGCAGCCCAGGGACTAGCGGGGATACGCAGTATTTT. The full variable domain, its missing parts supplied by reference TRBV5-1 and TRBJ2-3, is KAGVTQTPRYLIKTRGQQVTLSCSPISGHRSVSWYQQTPGQGLQFLFEYFSETQRNKGNFPGRFSGRQFSNSRSEMNVSTLELGDSALYLCASSPGTSGDTQYFGPGTRLTVL.

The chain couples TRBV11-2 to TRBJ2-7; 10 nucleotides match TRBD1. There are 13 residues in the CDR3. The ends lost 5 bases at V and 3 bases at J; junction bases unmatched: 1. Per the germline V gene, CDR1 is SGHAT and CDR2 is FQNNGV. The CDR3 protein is CASSRDRGYEQYF. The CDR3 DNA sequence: TGTGCCAGCAGCCGGGACAGGGGCTACGAGCAGTACTTC.

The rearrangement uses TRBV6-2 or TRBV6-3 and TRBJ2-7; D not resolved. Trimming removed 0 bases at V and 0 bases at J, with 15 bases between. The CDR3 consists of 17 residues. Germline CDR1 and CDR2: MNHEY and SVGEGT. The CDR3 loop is CASSYSVRLLSSYEQYF. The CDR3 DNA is TGTGCCAGCAGTTACTCGGTCAGGTTACTCAGCTCCTACGAGCAGTACTTC.

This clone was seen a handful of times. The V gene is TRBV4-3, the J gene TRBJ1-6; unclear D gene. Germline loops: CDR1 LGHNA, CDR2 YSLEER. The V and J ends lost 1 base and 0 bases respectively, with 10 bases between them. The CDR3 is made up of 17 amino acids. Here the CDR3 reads CASSQVTISSYNSPLHF. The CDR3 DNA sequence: TGCGCCAGCAGCCAAGTCACGATAAGCTCCTATAATTCACCCCTCCACTTT.

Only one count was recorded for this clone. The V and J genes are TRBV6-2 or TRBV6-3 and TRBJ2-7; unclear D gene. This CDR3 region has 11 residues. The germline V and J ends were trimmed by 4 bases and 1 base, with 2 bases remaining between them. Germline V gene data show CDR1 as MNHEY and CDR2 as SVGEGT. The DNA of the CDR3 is TGTGCCAGCAGTTTTTCCTACGAGCAGTACTTC. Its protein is CASSFSYEQYF.

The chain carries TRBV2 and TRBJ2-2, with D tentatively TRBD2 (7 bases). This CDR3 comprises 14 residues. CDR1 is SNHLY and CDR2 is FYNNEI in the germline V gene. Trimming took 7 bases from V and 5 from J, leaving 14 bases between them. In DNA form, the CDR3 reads TGTGCCAGCATCGGGGGGCTGGGTACCGGGGAGCTGTTTTTT. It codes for CASIGGLGTGELFF.